A single sample is the source of the 27 T cell receptor beta chains below, sequenced in a study of cytomegalovirus exposure and HLA in healthy donors. 13 Jbeta primers and 60 Vbeta primers were used for the PCR. Assay used: immunoSEQ multiplex PCR; TCRdb lists only in-frame clones, some missing. The table lists some 90,000 clones, roughly 63% of them singletons. Sample: PBMCs. These receptors originate from a boy aged 10-17 years in good health and CMV-seropositive.

The V call is TRBV18, the J call TRBJ1-6, with 7 bases identical to TRBD1. This CDR3 region has 15 residues. V trimming: 2 bases; J trimming: 7 bases; junction bases outside the gene matches: 5. CDR1 is KGHSH, CDR2 LQKENI, per germline. In DNA, the CDR3 is TGTGCCAGCTCACCAACAGGGGTTGGGAATTCACCCCTCCACTTT. Encoded protein: CASSPTGVGNSPLHF. Based on the CDR3 plus reference TRBV18 and TRBJ1-6, the full variable domain is NAGVMQNPRHLVRRRGQEARLRCSPMKGHSHVYWYRQLPEEGLKFMVYLQKENIIDESGMPKERFSAEFPKEGPSILRIQQVVRGDSAAYFCASSPTGVGNSPLHFGNGTRLTVT.

This clone was seen a few times. V gene TRBV7-2 combines with J gene TRBJ1-5; the match to TRBD1 covers 9 bases. Germline CDR1 and CDR2: SGHTA and FQGNSA. This CDR3 region has 17 residues. The V gene end was trimmed by 2 bases and the J gene end by 0 bases; junction bases not matched to a gene: 5. This CDR3 is CASSLMGQGYSNQPQHF. The CDR3 nucleotides are TGTGCCAGCAGCTTAATGGGACAGGGTTATAGCAATCAGCCCCAGCATTTT.

The rearrangement joins TRBV19 to TRBJ2-2; 12 bases agree with TRBD1. From germline, CDR1 is LNHDA and CDR2 SQIVND (reference sequence). The CDR3 consists of 16 residues. V lost 8 bases and J lost 7; bases outside the gene matches: 11. CDR3 coding DNA: TGTGCCAGTGGGGGGGACAGGGGGCGAAAAAGCGGGGAGCTGTTTTTT. It specifies CASGGDRGRKSGELFF.

The chain has TRBV29-1 and TRBJ2-1, with 10 bases fitting TRBD2. Looked up from germline, CDR1 is SQVTM and CDR2 is ANQGSEA. V gave up 4 bases and J gave up 9 bases; unmatched junction bases: 9. This CDR3 region has 14 residues. The CDR3 loop is CSVVPSGRTGEQFF. CDR3 nucleotides: TGCAGCGTTGTTCCTAGCGGGAGAACGGGTGAGCAGTTCTTC.

This clone was recorded once. The V gene is TRBV5-1, the J gene TRBJ1-1; 7 positions match TRBD1. This CDR3 spans 15 amino acids. The V gene end was trimmed by 4 bases and the J gene end by 1 base; junction bases not matched to a gene: 7. Germline V gene lookup returns CDR1 SGHRS and CDR2 YFSETQ. The CDR3 DNA reads TGCGCCAGCAGCGCCCGGACAGGCGCGAACACTGAAGCTTTCTTT. This gives the protein CASSARTGANTEAFF.

This clone has just a few counts. The chain recombines TRBV7-8 with TRBJ1-5; 7 bases line up with TRBD1. Looked up from germline, CDR1 is SGHVS and CDR2 is FQNEAQ. V shed 2 bases, J shed 3 bases, and the junction held 10 bases outside the gene matches. The CDR3 has 17 amino acids. CDR3: CASSLYLDRAFNQPQHF. The CDR3 DNA is TGTGCCAGCAGCTTATATTTAGACAGGGCCTTCAATCAGCCCCAGCATTTT. The entire variable domain, with the rest obtained from reference TRBV7-8 and TRBJ1-5, is as follows: GAGVSQSPRYKVAKRGQDVALRCDPISGHVSLFWYQQALGQGPEFLTYFQNEAQLDKSGLPSDRFFAERPEGSVSTLKIQRTQQEDSAVYLCASSLYLDRAFNQPQHFGDGTRLSIL.

This clone has more than one count but fewer than ten. This sequence joins TRBV29-1 and TRBJ1-4; D gene ambiguous. Looked up from germline, CDR1 is SQVTM and CDR2 is ANQGSEA. The CDR3 spans 13 residues. Trimming took 6 bases from V and 4 from J, leaving 12 bases between them. CDR3 DNA sequence: TGCAGCGTGCCGGGGTTGGGTAATGAAAAACTGTTTTTT. Amino acids: CSVPGLGNEKLFF. Combining the CDR3 with reference TRBV29-1 and TRBJ1-4 gives the whole variable domain SAVISQKPSRDICQRGTSLTIQCQVDSQVTMMFWYRQQPGQSLTLIATANQGSEATYESGFVIDKFPISRPNLTFSTLTVSNMSPEDSSIYLCSVPGLGNEKLFFGSGTQLSVL.

In its sample, this clone was seen once. The chain is built from TRBV19 and TRBJ2-2; 9 nucleotides line up with TRBD2. CDR3 size: 20 residues. The V and J ends lost 0 bases and 0 bases, in that order; junction bases with no gene match: 11. Germline loops: CDR1 LNHDA, CDR2 SQIVND (reference sequence). In DNA form, the CDR3 reads TGTGCCAGTAGTATAGATCGGAGTAGCGGGGGAGTTTCGAACACCGGGGAGCTGTTTTTT. Residues: CASSIDRSSGGVSNTGELFF.

The genes are TRBV2 and TRBJ2-5; no reliable D call. Germline V lookup: CDR1 SNHLY, CDR2 FYNNEI. This CDR3 spans 12 amino acids. The V end lost 2 bases, the J end lost 4 bases, and 5 bases lay between the germline ends. The CDR3 nucleotides are TGTGCCAGCAGTGAATATATAGAGACCCAGTACTTC. It encodes CASSEYIETQYF.

The rearrangement uses TRBV30 and TRBJ2-5; D is unclear. The assigned J gene may be wrong: the sequence end matches TRBJ2-7 better. Germline V gene lookup returns CDR1 GTSNPN and CDR2 SVGIG (reference sequence). CDR3 length equals 9 residues. The CDR3 sequence: CAGDYEQYF. The CDR3 nucleotides read TGTGCCGGAGACTACGAGCAGTACTTC.

The chain uses TRBV28 and TRBJ2-7, with 7 bases fitting TRBD1. V gave up 5 bases and J gave up 1 base; unmatched junction bases: 5. The CDR3 consists of 14 residues. Germline assignment: CDR1 MDHEN and CDR2 SYDVKM. DNA for the CDR3: TGTGCCAGCAGTAAGACAGGGATATCCTACGAGCAGTACTTC. This sequence encodes CASSKTGISYEQYF.

The J gene is TRBJ2-5, the V gene TRBV19; D ambiguous. In germline, CDR1 is LNHDA, CDR2 SQIVND (reference sequence). V was shortened by 3 bases and J by 5 bases, with 4 bases between the two germline ends. The CDR3 loop spans 11 amino acids. CDR3 in DNA: TGTGCCAGTAGTATCAGGGAGACCCAGTACTTC. This sequence encodes CASSIRETQYF.

With regard to this clone: One end of the junction varies from germline; a read error may be responsible. V gene TRBV15 combines with J gene TRBJ1-2; 8 nucleotides agree with TRBD1. Germline CDR1 reads LNHNV; CDR2 reads YYDKDF (reference sequence). The CDR3 length is 17 residues. Here the CDR3 reads CATSRGGTGSSAYGYPF. The CDR3 coding sequence is TGTGCCACCAGCAGGGGCGGGACAGGCTCCTCTGCTTATGGCTACCCCTTC.

This clone was found once. Other nucleotide sequences in the sample specify the same CDR3. The chain has TRBV29-1 and TRBJ2-7; 11 bases are shared with TRBD1. Germline lookup yields CDR1 SQVTM and CDR2 ANQGSEA. V dropped 6 bases and J dropped 4; count of bases not matched to a gene: 2. The CDR3 totals 12 residues. CDR3 sequence: CSVGQGAYEQYF. The CDR3 DNA reads as TGCAGCGTCGGACAGGGGGCTTACGAGCAGTACTTC.

V is TRBV28 and J is TRBJ2-3; 7 positions match TRBD2. The CDR3 covers 15 residues. Germline V gene data show CDR1 as MDHEN and CDR2 as SYDVKM. Trimming cost V 5 bases and J 1 base; bases outside gene matches: 6. The CDR3 coding sequence is TGTGCCAGCAGTCGCGGGGGAATCGGCACAGATACGCAGTATTTT. Encoded protein: CASSRGGIGTDTQYF.

The chain couples TRBV19 to TRBJ2-2; the D gene is possibly TRBD1 (5 bases). V dropped 4 bases and J dropped 6 bases, with 12 bases sitting between them. The CDR3 covers 14 residues. The germline CDR1 and CDR2 sequences are LNHDA and SQIVND (reference sequence). The CDR3 here is CASSTQGWAGELFF. CDR3 in DNA: TGTGCCAGTAGTACCCAGGGATGGGCCGGGGAGCTGTTTTTT.

This clone has only one observation. The chain combines TRBV7-9 with TRBJ2-5; D is unresolved. The CDR3 contains 14 residues. The germline V and J ends were trimmed by 5 bases and 5 bases, with 15 bases remaining between them. Germline CDR1 and CDR2: SEHNR and FQNEAQ (reference sequence). The CDR3: CASSPSIGSETQYF. The CDR3 nucleotides read TGTGCCAGCAGCCCCTCCATCGGTTCGGAGACCCAGTACTTC. The variable domain in full, with the rest retrieved from reference TRBV7-9 and TRBJ2-5, is DTGVSQNPRHKITKRGQNVTFRCDPISEHNRLYWYRQTLGQGPEFLTYFQNEAQLEKSRLLSDRFSAERPKGSFSTLEIQRTEQGDSAMYLCASSPSIGSETQYFGPGTRLLVL.

In its sample, this clone was seen once. The CDR3 DNA reads TGTGCCAGCAGTGAAGCTAGGGGACAGAGGGGTGGCTACACCTTC. It encodes CASSEARGQRGGYTF. The chain uses TRBV2 and TRBJ1-2, with TRBD1 matching over 7 bases. CDR3 length: 15 residues. With 0 bases clipped from V and 7 bases from J, the junction kept 8 bases outside the gene matches. Germline loops: CDR1 SNHLY, CDR2 FYNNEI.

V is TRBV9 and J is TRBJ1-1; D gene ambiguous. The V gene lost 4 bases and the J gene lost 5 bases, with 12 bases spanning the gap. This CDR3 is 13 amino acids long. From germline, CDR1 is SGDLS and CDR2 YYNGEE. The CDR3 loop reads CASSSLSGTEAFF. The CDR3 DNA reads as TGTGCCAGCAGCTCCCTCTCGGGGACTGAAGCTTTCTTT. Full variable domain (missing parts from reference TRBV9 and TRBJ1-1): DSGVTQTPKHLITATGQRVTLRCSPRSGDLSVYWYQQSLDQGLQFLIQYYNGEERAKGNILERFSAQQFPDLHSELNLSSLELGDSALYFCASSSLSGTEAFFGQGTRLTVV.

The chain combines TRBV19 with TRBJ2-2; 8 nucleotides align to TRBD2. The germline V gene has CDR1 LNHDA and CDR2 SQIVND (reference sequence). Unmatched junction bases numbered 18, after V lost 7 bases and J lost 5 bases. CDR3 size: 18 residues. As DNA, the CDR3 is TGTGCCAGTACTCTTAACCCACTAGGCGGGAGGCGAACCGGGGAGCTGTTTTTT. It is translated as CASTLNPLGGRRTGELFF.

V is TRBV7-8 and J is TRBJ1-1; 7 bases line up with TRBD1. The CDR3 sequence is 15 residues long. After removal of 1 base from V and 5 bases from J, the junction contained 7 bases not matched to a gene. Germline CDR1 and CDR2: SGHVS and FQNEAQ. The CDR3 DNA sequence: TGTGCCAGCAGCTTAGTGACAGGGCTGGAGACTGAAGCTTTCTTT. The encoded protein is CASSLVTGLETEAFF.

V is TRBV9 and J is TRBJ2-3, with D maybe TRBD2 (5 bases). The V end lost 4 bases, the J end lost 0 bases, and 18 bases lay between the germline ends. CDR1 is SGDLS, CDR2 YYNGEE, per germline. This CDR3 comprises 17 residues. Written as DNA, the CDR3 is TGTGCCAGCAGCCCCCCCTACAGCGGCACTAGCACAGATACGCAGTATTTT. It is translated as CASSPPYSGTSTDTQYF.

This chain joins TRBV6-6 and TRBJ2-1, with 7 bases matching TRBD2. CDR3 length equals 15 residues. Germline CDR1 reads MNHNY; CDR2 reads SVGAGI (reference sequence). V dropped 11 bases and J dropped 8; count of bases not matched to a gene: 18. The CDR3 DNA reads TGTGCCCTCAGCACTGGGCGGGGGATCTCGGATGAGCAGTTCTTC. It yields the protein CALSTGRGISDEQFF.

The chain is built from TRBV6-5 and TRBJ2-1; perhaps TRBD1 as D (5 bases). Trimming stripped 7 bases from V and 7 bases from J, with 17 bases between. The CDR3 has 14 residues. Germline CDR1 is MNHEY and CDR2 is SVGAGI. The CDR3, as DNA: TGTGCCAGCAAGTATGGGCAAGGGGTAAATGAGCAGTTCTTC. Translating gives CASKYGQGVNEQFF.

The V and J genes are TRBV6-5 and TRBJ1-2; 12 bases line up with TRBD1. Germline V gene sequence: CDR1 MNHEY, CDR2 SVGAGI. V shed 6 bases, J shed 2 bases, and the junction held 4 bases outside the gene matches. The length of the CDR3 is 15 residues. In nucleotides, the CDR3 is TGTGCCAGCAGCCGGGACAGGGGGCGGAACTATGGCTACACCTTC. Its translation: CASSRDRGRNYGYTF.

The V and J genes are TRBV6-5 and TRBJ2-2; 7 nucleotides match TRBD1. This CDR3 contains 15 residues. Germline V gives CDR1 MNHEY, CDR2 SVGAGI. The junction had 4 bases not matched to a gene; V was cut back by 4 bases and J by 2 bases. CDR3 coding DNA: TGTGCCAGCAGTTTCGGGACAGACAACACCGGGGAGCTGTTTTTT. This encodes CASSFGTDNTGELFF.

The sample holds one count of this clone. The chain recombines TRBV6-6 with TRBJ2-2; 7 nucleotides line up with TRBD1. The CDR3 totals 13 residues. CDR1 is MNHNY and CDR2 is SVGAGI in the germline V gene (reference sequence). The CDR3: CAIGTANTGELFF. The CDR3 DNA reads TGTGCAATAGGGACAGCGAACACCGGGGAGCTGTTTTTT.